These 32 T cell receptor beta chains were sequenced from one sample in a study of a mutant IDH1 vaccine in newly diagnosed glioma. The table came from immunoSEQ multiplex PCR; TCRdb's copy has only in-frame clones and leaves some out. The sample lists around 35,000 clones; about four fifths were seen once. The time point is: week 5, during vaccination. One vaccine dose held 300 ug of mutant IDH1 20-mer peptide and came with topical imiquimod. These TCRs' antigens remain unknown. The sequences come from PBMCs, collected from a glioma patient whose treatment included an IDH1 peptide vaccine. The receptors come from a man between 25 and 39 years old with glioma.

The chain combines TRBV5-1 with TRBJ1-6; D gene uncertain. Trimming pared 0 bases from V and 8 bases from J, leaving 12 bases between. The CDR3 covers 15 residues. Germline V gives CDR1 SGHRS, CDR2 YFSETQ. The chain's CDR3 is CASSLDSSNYSPLHF. In DNA form, the CDR3 reads TGCGCCAGCAGCTTGGATTCCAGTAATTATTCACCCCTCCACTTT.

V usage is TRBV9 and J usage is TRBJ1-1; D unclear. Trimming shortened V by 0 bases and J by 1 base, and 7 bases separated the two germline ends. This CDR3 region has 14 residues. The V gene's germline CDR1 is SGDLS and CDR2 YYNGEE. This CDR3 is CASSVANGNTEAFF. In DNA, the CDR3 is TGTGCCAGCAGCGTAGCGAACGGGAACACTGAAGCTTTCTTT.

The chain has TRBV11-1 and TRBJ2-7; D not resolved. The germline V and J ends were trimmed by 0 bases and 3 bases, with 9 bases remaining between them. The V gene's germline CDR1 is SGHAT and CDR2 FQDESV (reference sequence). The CDR3 sequence is 14 residues long. In nucleotides, the CDR3 is TGTGCCAGCAGCTTAGCGCCGGCTAGCTACGAGCAGTACTTC. Protein: CASSLAPASYEQYF.

The chain uses TRBV6-5 and TRBJ2-2; 7 positions match TRBD1. CDR3 length: 14 residues. From germline, CDR1 is MNHEY and CDR2 SVGAGI. The V gene end was trimmed by 5 bases and the J gene end by 8 bases; junction bases not matched to a gene: 8. CDR3 protein: CASSTGQRGGELFF. CDR3 bases: TGTGCCAGCAGTACGGGACAGAGGGGGGGGGAGCTGTTTTTT.

The gene calls are TRBV2 and TRBJ1-4, with a tentative D call TRBD1 (5 bases). The CDR3 loop spans 12 amino acids. V dropped 2 bases and J dropped 14 bases, with 12 bases sitting between them. CDR1 is SNHLY and CDR2 is FYNNEI in the germline V gene. In DNA form, the CDR3 reads TGTGCCAGCAGTGAACAGGGCCGTAACCTGTTTTTT. Protein product: CASSEQGRNLFF.

The J gene is TRBJ1-1, the V gene TRBV4-1, with TRBD1 matching over 8 bases. The J segment lost 7 bases and the V segment lost 3 bases, leaving 4 bases of the junction unmatched. This CDR3 is built from 13 residues. Germline assignment: CDR1 MGHRA and CDR2 YSYEKL. The CDR3 region has the DNA TGCGCCAGCAGCCAGCAGGGGGCCAGTGAAGCTTTCTTT. Its translation: CASSQQGASEAFF.

V is TRBV19 and J is TRBJ1-5; a weak D match, TRBD1 (5 bases). Germline lookup yields CDR1 LNHDA and CDR2 SQIVND (reference sequence). This CDR3 is 16 amino acids long. V was pared by 0 bases and J by 2 bases, with 11 bases between. The CDR3 sequence: CASSIDWDGGNQPQHF. DNA of the CDR3: TGTGCCAGTAGTATAGATTGGGACGGCGGCAATCAGCCCCAGCATTTT.

This chain uses TRBV27 with TRBJ2-7, with TRBD1 matching over 9 bases. Germline CDR1 and CDR2: MNHEY and SMNVEV (reference sequence). This CDR3 is 15 amino acids long. The trim removed 1 base at V and 3 bases at J, leaving 4 bases unmatched. This CDR3 is CASSLYRGRSYEQYF. In DNA form, the CDR3 reads TGTGCCAGCAGTTTATACAGGGGGCGCAGCTACGAGCAGTACTTC.

CDR3 amino acids: CASSPGQGSTNEKLFF. CDR3 coding DNA: TGTGCCAGCAGCCCAGGACAGGGTTCAACTAATGAAAAACTGTTTTTT. The chain has TRBV5-6 and TRBJ1-4; TRBD1 agrees at 8 bases. The CDR3 is 16 residues long. The V segment lost 4 bases and the J segment 0 bases; nucleotides outside the gene matches: 5. Germline CDR1 is SGHDT and CDR2 is YYEEEE.

The rearrangement joins TRBV6-6 to TRBJ1-2, with 7 positions matching TRBD1. The CDR3 is 16 amino acids. The germline CDR1 and CDR2 sequences are MNHNY and SVGAGI (reference sequence). Trimming cost V 8 bases and J 6 bases; bases outside gene matches: 18. The CDR3 region is CASHGGSGQGGHGYTF. CDR3 bases: TGTGCCAGCCACGGGGGGAGTGGGCAGGGGGGACATGGCTACACCTTC.

The rearrangement links TRBV29-1 to TRBJ1-2; TRBD1 matches at 7 bases. Losses at the gene ends were 4 bases for V and 6 bases for J; bases not matched to a gene: 8. Germline CDR1 SQVTM, CDR2 ANQGSEA. The CDR3 loop spans 13 amino acids. For the CDR3, the DNA is TGCAGCGTTGCTTCCCGGACAGGCCATGGCTACACCTTC. Its protein product is CSVASRTGHGYTF. The variable domain in full, with the rest retrieved from reference TRBV29-1 and TRBJ1-2, is SAVISQKPSRDICQRGTSLTIQCQVDSQVTMMFWYRQQPGQSLTLIATANQGSEATYESGFVIDKFPISRPNLTFSTLTVSNMSPEDSSIYLCSVASRTGHGYTFGSGTRLTVV.

The chain is built from TRBV18 and TRBJ2-7; D may be TRBD2 (6 bases). The CDR3 contains 13 residues. V lost 4 bases, J lost 6 bases, and 13 bases lay in between. The germline V gene has CDR1 KGHSH and CDR2 LQKENI. CDR3: CASSLLDGGEQYF. The CDR3, as DNA: TGTGCCAGCTCACTTTTGGACGGGGGCGAGCAGTACTTC.

The chain has TRBV6-5 and TRBJ2-7; TRBD1 aligns across 7 bases. Germline CDR1 reads MNHEY; CDR2 reads SVGAGI. The V and J ends lost 2 bases and 3 bases, in that order; junction bases with no gene match: 7. The CDR3 has 15 residues. In DNA form, the CDR3 reads TGTGCCAGCAGTTACCCCGGGACAGCCCTCTACGAGCAGTACTTC. It yields the protein CASSYPGTALYEQYF.

This clone is medium-sized within its sample. The chain couples TRBV27 to TRBJ1-1; D is perhaps TRBD1 (6 bases). The CDR3 runs 18 residues. The V end lost 4 bases, the J end lost 0 bases, and 21 bases lay between the germline ends. Germline values: CDR1 MNHEY, CDR2 SMNVEV (reference sequence). The CDR3 sequence is CASSYLHRADPMNTEAFF. The CDR3 DNA reads TGTGCCAGCAGTTATCTCCACAGGGCCGACCCTATGAACACTGAAGCTTTCTTT.

J is TRBJ1-5 and V is TRBV27; the D gene is possibly TRBD1 (6 bases). The ends were cut back, 3 bases at V and 4 bases at J, with 13 bases in the middle. CDR3 length: 15 residues. Germline V gives CDR1 MNHEY, CDR2 SMNVEV (reference sequence). The CDR3 loop is CASSFGGGANQPQHF. The CDR3 DNA reads TGTGCCAGCAGTTTTGGGGGGGGCGCAAATCAGCCCCAGCATTTT.

V and J are TRBV5-1 and TRBJ2-4; TRBD1 matches at 8 bases. Trimming cost V 0 bases and J 7 bases; bases outside gene matches: 0. Germline assignment: CDR1 SGHRS and CDR2 YFSETQ. This CDR3 contains 13 residues. Here the CDR3 DNA reads TGCGCCAGCAGCTTGGGACAGGGGAACATTCAGTACTTC. This codes for CASSLGQGNIQYF.

This chain joins TRBV18 and TRBJ1-3, with TRBD1 matching 7 bases. V lost 2 bases to trimming and J lost 8 bases; unmatched junction nucleotides: 9. This CDR3 has 15 amino acids. Germline lookup yields CDR1 KGHSH and CDR2 LQKENI. For the CDR3, the DNA is TGTGCCAGCTCACCATCGAGAAGGGGGCAAGACACCATATATTTT. Its translation is CASSPSRRGQDTIYF.

This sequence joins TRBV29-1 and TRBJ2-3; 9 positions agree with TRBD2. Germline CDR1 SQVTM, CDR2 ANQGSEA. This CDR3 region has 14 residues. Germline trimming cut 6 bases from V and 6 bases from J; bases unmatched to any gene: 10. The DNA of the CDR3 is TGCAGCGTCCCCCCCACTAGCGGGTTCGATACGCAGTATTTT. It is translated as CSVPPTSGFDTQYF.

The chain links TRBV6-1 to TRBJ2-7; no clear D. The CDR3 runs 15 residues. Trimming removed 8 bases at V and 0 bases at J, with 17 bases between. Germline V gene sequence: CDR1 MNHNS, CDR2 SASEGT. The CDR3 here is CASALTRTVSYEQYF. CDR3 nucleotides: TGTGCCAGCGCCCTTACCCGGACCGTCTCCTACGAGCAGTACTTC.

This sequence joins TRBV29-1 and TRBJ2-7, with TRBD2 identical over 11 bases. Per the germline V gene, CDR1 is SQVTM and CDR2 is ANQGSEA. The length of the CDR3 is 16 residues. V dropped 4 bases and J dropped 2; count of bases not matched to a gene: 10. CDR3 sequence (DNA): TGCAGCGTTGGAGGGGACACTAGCGGGAGTACCTACGAGCAGTACTTC. Translating gives CSVGGDTSGSTYEQYF.

J is TRBJ1-6 and V is TRBV5-1; the D gene is possibly TRBD1 (6 bases). This CDR3 region has 15 residues. Germline loops: CDR1 SGHRS, CDR2 YFSETQ. V dropped 4 bases and J dropped 5 bases, with 13 bases sitting between them. The CDR3: CASSRRQGHNSPLHF. The CDR3 region has the DNA TGCGCCAGCAGCCGCCGCCAGGGGCATAATTCACCCCTCCACTTT.

V and J are TRBV7-2 and TRBJ2-1; D may correspond to TRBD1 or TRBD2 (5 bases each). Germline-derived CDR1 and CDR2 are SGHTA and FQGNSA. V was cut by 3 bases and J by 6 bases, with 15 bases left in between. This CDR3 contains 15 residues. In nucleotides, the CDR3 is TGTGCCAGCAGCTTCGGGGCGGGTGCCGTCAATGAGCAGTTCTTC. It specifies CASSFGAGAVNEQFF.

The chain couples TRBV7-6 to TRBJ2-2; perhaps TRBD1 as D (5 bases). Trimming shortened V by 6 bases and J by 1 base, and 9 bases separated the two germline ends. Germline-derived CDR1 and CDR2 are SGHVS and FNYEAQ. CDR3 length: 14 amino acids. The CDR3 region is CASRPGQNTGELFF. CDR3 bases: TGTGCCAGCAGACCTGGACAGAACACCGGGGAGCTGTTTTTT.

The V gene is TRBV28, the J gene TRBJ1-2; a possible D gene is TRBD1 (6 bases). Germline loops: CDR1 MDHEN, CDR2 SYDVKM. The CDR3 extends over 13 amino acids. V was clipped by 5 bases and J by 8 bases, with 15 bases between them. CDR3 protein: CASSVTLTGGYTF. CDR3 bases: TGTGCCAGCAGTGTAACCCTGACAGGCGGCTACACCTTC.

The chain has TRBV6-5 and TRBJ2-6; 7 bases match TRBD1. The CDR3 runs 15 residues. Germline CDR1 reads MNHEY; CDR2 reads SVGAGI. J gave up 2 bases and V 5 bases, and 3 bases lay outside the gene matches. DNA of the CDR3: TGTGCCAGCAGTCCCAGGGGGACTGGGGCCAACGTCCTGACTTTC. It codes for CASSPRGTGANVLTF.

The V gene is TRBV5-1, the J gene TRBJ2-5; 7 positions match TRBD2. V shed 2 bases, J shed 5 bases, and the junction held 6 bases outside the gene matches. The CDR3 runs to 14 residues. Germline values: CDR1 SGHRS, CDR2 YFSETQ. The CDR3, as DNA: TGCGCCAGCAGCTTAGAGTCTAGCGGTGAGACCCAGTACTTC. Translation: CASSLESSGETQYF. Full variable domain (missing parts from reference TRBV5-1 and TRBJ2-5): KAGVTQTPRYLIKTRGQQVTLSCSPISGHRSVSWYQQTPGQGLQFLFEYFSETQRNKGNFPGRFSGRQFSNSRSEMNVSTLELGDSALYLCASSLESSGETQYFGPGTRLLVL.

V is TRBV27 and J is TRBJ1-1; TRBD1 is a possible D gene (6 bases). Germline loops: CDR1 MNHEY, CDR2 SMNVEV (reference sequence). Trimming cost V 5 bases and J 3 bases, with 22 bases left between them. CDR3 size: 17 residues. The chain's CDR3 is CASSRFPRGRLDTEAFF. DNA for the CDR3: TGTGCCAGCAGTCGATTTCCAAGGGGGAGGTTGGACACTGAAGCTTTCTTT.

This clone was recorded once. V and J are TRBV19 and TRBJ2-2; TRBD1 might be the D (5 bases). CDR3 size: 16 residues. V lost 5 bases, J lost 5 bases, and 18 bases lay in between. Germline V lookup: CDR1 LNHDA, CDR2 SQIVND (reference sequence). DNA for the CDR3: TGTGCCAGTAGTTCTCTTAAGGCAGGGAATACCGGGGAGCTGTTTTTT. Residues: CASSSLKAGNTGELFF.

Of note for this clone: The junction and the germline gene differ at one end; a read error may be behind it. This chain connects TRBV6-1 to TRBJ2-7; D is unclear. Germline V CDR1 and CDR2: MNHNS, SASEGT. This CDR3 has 13 amino acids. CDR3 bases: TGTGCCAGCAGGGAAGACACCGGCTACGAGCAGTACTTC. It yields the protein CASREDTGYEQYF.

The J gene is TRBJ2-7, the V gene TRBV28, with 7 bases fitting TRBD2. The CDR3 covers 14 residues. In germline, CDR1 is MDHEN, CDR2 SYDVKM. After removal of 5 bases from V and 3 bases from J, the junction contained 7 bases not matched to a gene. The CDR3 reads CASSMLAVRYEQYF. CDR3 DNA sequence: TGTGCCAGCAGTATGCTAGCGGTACGCTACGAGCAGTACTTC.

The V call is TRBV7-6, the J call TRBJ2-2, with 7 bases identical to TRBD2. V was clipped by 6 bases and J by 0 bases; unmatched bases: 10. Germline CDR1 and CDR2: SGHVS and FNYEAQ. The CDR3 has 17 amino acids. CDR3 nucleotide sequence: TGTGCCAGCAGGTCACACCCGGGGAGGGCGAACACCGGGGAGCTGTTTTTT. This gives the protein CASRSHPGRANTGELFF. The variable domain in full, with the rest retrieved from reference TRBV7-6 and TRBJ2-2, is GAGVSQSPRYKVTKRGQDVALRCDPISGHVSLYWYRQALGQGPEFLTYFNYEAQQDKSGLPNDRFSAERPEGSISTLTIQRTEQRDSAMYRCASRSHPGRANTGELFFGEGSRLTVL.

V usage is TRBV5-1 and J usage is TRBJ2-3; tentatively, D is TRBD1 (8 bases). V lost 4 bases to trimming and J lost 1 base, with 16 bases between them. The length of the CDR3 is 16 residues. Germline CDR1 reads SGHRS; CDR2 reads YFSETQ. Here the CDR3 reads CASSHGQGGRTDTQYF. CDR3 DNA: TGCGCCAGCAGCCACGGACAGGGAGGGCGCACAGATACGCAGTATTTT. Based on the CDR3 plus reference TRBV5-1 and TRBJ2-3, the full variable domain is KAGVTQTPRYLIKTRGQQVTLSCSPISGHRSVSWYQQTPGQGLQFLFEYFSETQRNKGNFPGRFSGRQFSNSRSEMNVSTLELGDSALYLCASSHGQGGRTDTQYFGPGTRLTVL.